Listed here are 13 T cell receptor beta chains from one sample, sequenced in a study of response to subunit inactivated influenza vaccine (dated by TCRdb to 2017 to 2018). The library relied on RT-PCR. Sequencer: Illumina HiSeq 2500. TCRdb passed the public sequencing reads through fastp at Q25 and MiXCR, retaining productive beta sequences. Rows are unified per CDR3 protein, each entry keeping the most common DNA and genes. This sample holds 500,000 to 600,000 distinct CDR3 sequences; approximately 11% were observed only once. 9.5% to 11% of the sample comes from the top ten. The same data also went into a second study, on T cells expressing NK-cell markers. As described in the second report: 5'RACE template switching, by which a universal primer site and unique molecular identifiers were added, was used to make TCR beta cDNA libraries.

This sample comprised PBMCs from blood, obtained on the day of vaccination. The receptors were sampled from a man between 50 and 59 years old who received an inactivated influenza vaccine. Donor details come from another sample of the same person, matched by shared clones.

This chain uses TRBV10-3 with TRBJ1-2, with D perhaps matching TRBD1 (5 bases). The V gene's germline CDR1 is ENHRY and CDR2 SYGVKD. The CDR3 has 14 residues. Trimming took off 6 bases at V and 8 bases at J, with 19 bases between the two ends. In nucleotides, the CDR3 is TGTGCCATCAGCTTGGGACCGCCGGGGGTAGGCTACACCTTC. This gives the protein CAISLGPPGVGYTF.

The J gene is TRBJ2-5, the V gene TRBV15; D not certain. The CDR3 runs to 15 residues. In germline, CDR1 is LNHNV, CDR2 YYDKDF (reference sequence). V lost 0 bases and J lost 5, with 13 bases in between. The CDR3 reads CATSRDNKGRETQYF. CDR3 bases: TGTGCCACCAGCAGAGATAATAAGGGTCGGGAGACCCAGTACTTC.

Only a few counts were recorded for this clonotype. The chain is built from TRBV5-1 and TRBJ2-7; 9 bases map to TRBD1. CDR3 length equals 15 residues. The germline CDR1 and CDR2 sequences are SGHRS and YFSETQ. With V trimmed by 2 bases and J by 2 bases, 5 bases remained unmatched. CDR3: CASSFGDRGAYEQYF. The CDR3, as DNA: TGCGCCAGCAGCTTTGGCGACAGGGGGGCCTACGAGCAGTACTTC.

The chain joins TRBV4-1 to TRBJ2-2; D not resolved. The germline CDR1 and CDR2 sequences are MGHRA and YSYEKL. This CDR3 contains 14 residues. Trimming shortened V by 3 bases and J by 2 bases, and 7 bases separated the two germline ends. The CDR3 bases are TGCGCCAGCAGCCAGCACAGTAACACCGGGGAGCTGTTTTTT. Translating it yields CASSQHSNTGELFF.

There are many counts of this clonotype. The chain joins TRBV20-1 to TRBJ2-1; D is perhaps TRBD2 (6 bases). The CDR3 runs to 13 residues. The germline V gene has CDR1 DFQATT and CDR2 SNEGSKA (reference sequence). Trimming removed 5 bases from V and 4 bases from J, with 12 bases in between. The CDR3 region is CSAFWRVYNEQFF. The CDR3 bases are TGCAGTGCTTTTTGGAGGGTTTACAATGAGCAGTTCTTC.

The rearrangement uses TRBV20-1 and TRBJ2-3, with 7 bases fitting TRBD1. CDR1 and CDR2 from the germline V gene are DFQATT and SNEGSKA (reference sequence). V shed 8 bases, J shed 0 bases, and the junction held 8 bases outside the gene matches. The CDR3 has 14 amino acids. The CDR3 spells CSRTGIASTDTQYF. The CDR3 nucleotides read TGCAGTAGGACAGGAATAGCTAGCACAGATACGCAGTATTTT.

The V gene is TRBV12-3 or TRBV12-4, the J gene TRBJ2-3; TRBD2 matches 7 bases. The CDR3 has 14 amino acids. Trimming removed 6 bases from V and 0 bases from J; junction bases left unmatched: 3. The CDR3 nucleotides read TGTGCCAGCAGACTAGCGTCTAGCACAGATACGCAGTATTTT. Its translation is CASRLASSTDTQYF.

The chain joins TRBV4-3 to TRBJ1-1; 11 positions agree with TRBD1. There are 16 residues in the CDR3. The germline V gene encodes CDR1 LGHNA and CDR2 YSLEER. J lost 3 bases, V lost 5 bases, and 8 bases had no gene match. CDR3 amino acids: CASSGKWTGGHTEAFF. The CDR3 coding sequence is TGCGCCAGCAGCGGAAAGTGGACAGGGGGCCACACTGAAGCTTTCTTT.

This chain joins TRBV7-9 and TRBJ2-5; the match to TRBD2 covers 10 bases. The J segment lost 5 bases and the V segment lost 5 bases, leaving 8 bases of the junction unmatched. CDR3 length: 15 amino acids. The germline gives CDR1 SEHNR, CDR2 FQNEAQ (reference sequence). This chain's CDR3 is CASSLVAGGSETQYF. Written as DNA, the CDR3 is TGTGCCAGCAGCCTAGTAGCGGGAGGATCTGAGACCCAGTACTTC.

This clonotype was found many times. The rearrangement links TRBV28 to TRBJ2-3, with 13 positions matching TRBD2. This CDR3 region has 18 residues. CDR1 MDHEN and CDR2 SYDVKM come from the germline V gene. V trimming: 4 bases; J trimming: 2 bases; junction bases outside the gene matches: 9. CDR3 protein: CASSSIRLAGGLTDTQYF. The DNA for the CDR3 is TGTGCCAGCAGTTCAATCCGACTAGCGGGAGGACTCACAGATACGCAGTATTTT. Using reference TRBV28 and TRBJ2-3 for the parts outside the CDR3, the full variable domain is DVKVTQSSRYLVKRTGEKVFLECVQDMDHENMFWYRQDPGLGLRLIYFSYDVKMKEKGDIPEGYSVSREKKERFSLILESASTNQTSMYLCASSSIRLAGGLTDTQYFGPGTRLTVL.

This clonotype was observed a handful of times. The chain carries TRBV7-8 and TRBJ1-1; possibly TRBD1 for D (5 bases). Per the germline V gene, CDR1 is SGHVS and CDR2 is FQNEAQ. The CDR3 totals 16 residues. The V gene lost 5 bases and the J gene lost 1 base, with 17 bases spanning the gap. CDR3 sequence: CASSQGWGRENTEAFF. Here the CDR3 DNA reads TGTGCCAGCAGCCAAGGATGGGGGAGGGAGAACACTGAAGCTTTCTTT.

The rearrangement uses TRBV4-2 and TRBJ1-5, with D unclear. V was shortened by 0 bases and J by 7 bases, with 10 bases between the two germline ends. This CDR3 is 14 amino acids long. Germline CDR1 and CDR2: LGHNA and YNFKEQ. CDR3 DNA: TGTGCCAGCAGCCAAGAAGAATGGAGGCAGCCCCAGCATTTT. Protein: CASSQEEWRQPQHF.

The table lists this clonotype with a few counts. In DNA, the CDR3 is TGTGCCAGCAGTGGGGGGTTTGGATCCTACAATGAGCAGTTCTTC. This encodes CASSGGFGSYNEQFF. This chain joins TRBV28 and TRBJ2-1; D perhaps matches TRBD2 (6 bases). Trimming took 5 bases from V and 1 from J, leaving 12 bases between them. The CDR3 is made up of 15 amino acids. CDR1 is MDHEN and CDR2 is SYDVKM in the germline V gene.